This T cell receptor beta chain was recorded in a study of CD8 T cells in ankylosing spondylitis (TCRdb year 2017). The study in broad terms: The study profiled T cell receptor beta repertoires in healthy donors and ankylosing spondylitis patients to find disease-linked TCR variants. In total, the full study cohort was made up of over a hundred healthy donors and approximately 27 ankylosing spondylitis patients. Peripheral blood was sampled, and synovial fluid was also collected from ankylosing spondylitis patients. Overall results and qualifications from the work: Some of the motif variants had been reported before in the synovial fluid and blood of reactive arthritis patients, a finding that suggests common disease-initiation mechanisms. According to the report, matched synovial fluid samples from ankylosing spondylitis patients were significantly enriched for the disease-linked clones. A TCR beta motif of seven or eight highly homologous amino acid variants appeared characteristic of blood from ankylosing spondylitis patients. A CD8+ phenotype was shown by the disease-linked clones, which were found at relatively low frequencies in peripheral blood.

Many counts were recorded for this clonotype. Its antigen remains unidentified. Base qualities are missing; no much larger clone stands one base away. Sequencing was performed on an Illumina HiSeq 2500. TCR beta libraries were prepared by quantitative 5'-RACE with molecular barcodes. Per the original workflow: A new computational method based on a probabilistic model of VDJ rearrangement was used to identify disease-linked TCR variants. The public reads were run again by TCRdb, first through fastp at Q25 and then through MiXCR, and only productive beta chains were kept. Each entry is one CDR3 protein sequence, shown with its most common DNA and genes. The V and J calls and clone size come from TCRdb's table, not from the authors' own analysis. Recorded for this sample are around 490,000 distinct CDR3 sequences; about 5% of them occurred a single time. Roughly 3.2% of the sample lies in the top ten.

The germline V gene sets CDR1 to SGHRS and CDR2 to YFSETQ. The CDR3 contains 16 residues, cysteine and phenylalanine counted. Just the 48-base CDR3 DNA is kept, in frame starting at base 1. V and J are trimmed by 4 bases and 8 bases, and the gene matches miss 12 bases of the junction. The chain couples TRBV5-1 to TRBJ1-4, with 9 middle bases fitting TRBD1. The receptor was isolated from a male donor with ankylosing spondylitis. Sequenced sample: blood, either unsorted or a sorted T cell fraction (not recorded which). The sequenced DNA: TGCGCCAGCAGCGTGATGACAGGGGGAGAAAGGGAAAAACTGTTTTTT. It translates to CASSVMTGGEREKLFF. With the portions outside the CDR3 filled from the reference TRBV5-1 and TRBJ1-4 genes, the complete variable region becomes KAGVTQTPRYLIKTRGQQVTLSCSPISGHRSVSWYQQTPGQGLQFLFEYFSETQRNKGNFPGRFSGRQFSNSRSEMNVSTLELGDSALYLCASSVMTGGEREKLFFGSGTQLSVL.